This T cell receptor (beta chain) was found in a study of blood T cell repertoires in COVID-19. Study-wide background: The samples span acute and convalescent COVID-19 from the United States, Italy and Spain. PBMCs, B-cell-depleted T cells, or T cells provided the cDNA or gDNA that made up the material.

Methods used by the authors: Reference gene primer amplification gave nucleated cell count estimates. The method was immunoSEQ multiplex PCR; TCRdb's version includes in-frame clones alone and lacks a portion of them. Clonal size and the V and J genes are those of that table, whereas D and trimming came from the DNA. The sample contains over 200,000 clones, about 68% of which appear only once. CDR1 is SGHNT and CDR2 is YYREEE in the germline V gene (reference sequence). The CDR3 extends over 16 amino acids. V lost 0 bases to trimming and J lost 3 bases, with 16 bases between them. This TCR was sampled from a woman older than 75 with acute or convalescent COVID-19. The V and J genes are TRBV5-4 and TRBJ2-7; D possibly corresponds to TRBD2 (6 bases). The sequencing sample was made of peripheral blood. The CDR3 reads CASSLGGGSGDYEQYF. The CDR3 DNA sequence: TGTGCCAGCAGCTTGGGTGGTGGTAGCGGAGACTACGAGCAGTACTTC.